This TCR beta chain appears in the sequencing data of a study of OX40 agonist ivuxolimab in advanced cancers. About the study: In this trial design, patients received ivuxolimab intravenously at 0.01 to 10 mg/kg every 2 weeks. Participants averaged around 60 years of age (range about 23 to 80) and were 75% to 90% male. Study outcomes and limitations: Clonal expansion was seen in CD4+ and CD8+ blood T cells by week 6 at 0.1 to 3.0 mg/kg.

Libraries were prepared by immunoSEQ multiplex PCR; TCRdb keeps only in-frame clonotypes and omits some of them. The sample consists of tens of thousands of clones, around 81% of them appearing once. About this clone: The antigen is undetermined.

Germline values: CDR1 SQVTM, CDR2 ANQGSEA. V gave up 6 bases and J gave up 3 bases; unmatched junction bases: 5. This CDR3 spans 13 amino acids. The clonotype originates from an adult with an advanced solid tumor such as melanoma, head and neck, liver or kidney cancer. Here the sequenced sample was CD4+ or CD8+ T cells sorted from blood, taken in a trial of the OX40 agonist ivuxolimab. V gene TRBV29-1 combines with J gene TRBJ2-3; 8 bases agree with TRBD1. The CDR3 nucleotides read TGCAGCGTCAACAGGGGGAGGACAGATACGCAGTATTTT. Its protein product is CSVNRGRTDTQYF.